This entry lists 31 T cell receptor beta chains sequenced from one sample in a study of OX40 agonist ivuxolimab in advanced cancers. Data came from immunoSEQ multiplex PCR; TCRdb stores just in-frame clones and leaves some out. Of 55,000 to 70,000 clones listed, approximately 90% were seen once; the top ten hold about 1%. The specimen comprised CD4+ or CD8+ T cells sorted from blood, sampled in a trial of the OX40 agonist ivuxolimab. The receptors derive from an adult with an advanced solid tumor such as melanoma, head and neck, liver or kidney cancer.

This chain uses TRBV2 with TRBJ2-1, with a weak D call TRBD1 (6 bases). Looked up from germline, CDR1 is SNHLY and CDR2 is FYNNEI. Trimming left V 8 bases short and J 0 bases short, with 11 bases between. The CDR3 contains 14 residues. CDR3: CASGDMSSYNEQFF. CDR3 nucleotide sequence: TGTGCCAGCGGGGACATGAGCTCCTACAATGAGCAGTTCTTC.

The gene calls are TRBV2 and TRBJ1-1, with D tentatively TRBD1 (5 bases). Trimming shortened V by 7 bases and J by 1 base, and 13 bases separated the two germline ends. Germline CDR1 is SNHLY and CDR2 is FYNNEI. The CDR3 covers 14 residues. The CDR3 loop reads CASNDRNRNTEAFF. In nucleotides, the CDR3 is TGTGCCAGCAACGACAGAAATCGGAACACTGAAGCTTTCTTT.

This chain uses TRBV19 with TRBJ1-2; TRBD1 matches 8 bases. From germline, CDR1 is LNHDA and CDR2 SQIVND (reference sequence). CDR3 length equals 12 residues. V trimming: 5 bases; J trimming: 12 bases; junction bases outside the gene matches: 8. Here the CDR3 DNA reads TGTGCCAGTAGTTCGGACAGGGTATCTCACACCTTC. It is translated as CASSSDRVSHTF.

This chain joins TRBV5-1 and TRBJ1-6; 7 bases map to TRBD1. Germline trimming cut 4 bases from V and 8 bases from J; bases unmatched to any gene: 6. Germline values: CDR1 SGHRS, CDR2 YFSETQ. The CDR3 is 14 amino acids. The CDR3 bases are TGCGCCAGCAGCGTGGGACAGAGGGATTCACCCCTCCACTTT. Translating gives CASSVGQRDSPLHF.

CDR3 loop: CASSRLGQGVATNEKLFF. Written as DNA, the CDR3 is TGCGCCAGCAGCCGGCTGGGACAGGGGGTGGCAACTAATGAAAAACTGTTTTTT. The chain links TRBV4-1 to TRBJ1-4; 11 bases match TRBD1. Germline trimming cut 4 bases from V and 0 bases from J; bases unmatched to any gene: 7. The CDR3 spans 18 residues. Germline CDR1 reads MGHRA; CDR2 reads YSYEKL.

In DNA form, the CDR3 reads TGTGCCAGCAGCTTAGTCGGGATGAACACTGAAGCTTTCTTT. This gives the protein CASSLVGMNTEAFF. This chain joins TRBV7-2 and TRBJ1-1; D is unresolved. The germline V gene encodes CDR1 SGHTA and CDR2 FQGNSA. Trimming pared 1 base from V and 0 bases from J, leaving 6 bases between. This CDR3 comprises 14 residues.

The V gene is TRBV5-6, the J gene TRBJ2-7; 10 nucleotides align to TRBD1. There are 15 residues in the CDR3. Germline V lookup: CDR1 SGHDT, CDR2 YYEEEE. Unmatched junction bases numbered 4, after V lost 1 base and J lost 3 bases. The DNA for the CDR3 is TGTGCCAGCAGCTTGACGGGACAGGGGTACTACGAGCAGTACTTC. It codes for CASSLTGQGYYEQYF. Variable domain in full (rest from reference TRBV5-6 and TRBJ2-7): DAGVTQSPTHLIKTRGQQVTLRCSPKSGHDTVSWYQQALGQGPQFIFQYYEEEERQRGNFPDRFSGHQFPNYSSELNVNALLLGDSALYLCASSLTGQGYYEQYFGPGTRLTVT.

The rearrangement links TRBV5-4 to TRBJ1-2; weak D call: TRBD1 (5 bases). The germline gives CDR1 SGHNT, CDR2 YYREEE (reference sequence). The CDR3 runs 14 residues. The V and J ends lost 3 bases and 1 base respectively, with 10 bases between them. This chain's CDR3 is CASSSGTINYGYTF. The CDR3 DNA follows: TGTGCCAGCAGCTCCGGGACCATTAACTATGGCTACACCTTC.

The chain has TRBV5-1 and TRBJ1-2; TRBD1 aligns across 10 bases. V shed 6 bases and J 3 bases; nucleotides not matched to a gene: 14. The CDR3 spans 17 residues. Germline assignment: CDR1 SGHRS and CDR2 YFSETQ. CDR3 DNA: TGCGCCAGCAACCCAGGGACAGGGGTGTCCGCTTACTATGGCTACACCTTC. Residues: CASNPGTGVSAYYGYTF.

The chain combines TRBV2 with TRBJ2-7; D uncertain. Germline V lookup: CDR1 SNHLY, CDR2 FYNNEI. This CDR3 comprises 12 residues. Between the trimmed V and J ends, which lost 5 bases and 3 bases, there was a span of 8 bases. Here the CDR3 DNA reads TGTGCCAGCAGTCCTACGGTCTACGAGCAGTACTTC. This sequence encodes CASSPTVYEQYF.

The chain carries TRBV13 and TRBJ2-1, with TRBD2 as a possible D gene (6 bases). The CDR3 sequence is 16 residues long. Germline lookup yields CDR1 PRHDT and CDR2 FYEKMQ (reference sequence). The V and J ends lost 2 bases and 4 bases respectively, with 15 bases between them. The DNA for the CDR3 is TGTGCCAGCAGCTTATCGCGACTAGAGGGATACAATGAGCAGTTCTTC. Its protein is CASSLSRLEGYNEQFF.

The chain employs TRBV6-1 and TRBJ2-3, with D maybe TRBD2 (6 bases). Trimming stripped 4 bases from V and 8 bases from J, with 13 bases between. This CDR3 spans 13 amino acids. CDR1 is MNHNS and CDR2 is SASEGT in the germline V gene. The CDR3 reads CASSVRGLGTQYF. The CDR3 nucleotides read TGTGCCAGCAGTGTGCGGGGCTTGGGTACGCAGTATTTT.

This clone was recorded only once. This chain uses TRBV5-1 with TRBJ2-7, with TRBD2 matching over 9 bases. With 4 bases clipped from V and 3 bases from J, the junction kept 8 bases outside the gene matches. The CDR3 is 15 amino acids. CDR1 is SGHRS, CDR2 YFSETQ, per germline. The CDR3: CASSVSSGTNYEQYF. The CDR3 bases are TGCGCCAGCAGCGTCTCTAGCGGGACAAACTACGAGCAGTACTTC.

This chain links TRBV5-1 with TRBJ1-6; 7 nucleotides match TRBD1. The length of the CDR3 is 14 residues. Germline V gene data show CDR1 as SGHRS and CDR2 as YFSETQ. Trimming took 6 bases from V and 7 from J; bases not matched to a gene: 7. This CDR3 is CASTPGQTNSPLHF. The CDR3 nucleotides read TGCGCCAGCACTCCGGGACAGACCAATTCACCCCTCCACTTT. The whole variable domain, filled in from reference TRBV5-1 and TRBJ1-6, reads KAGVTQTPRYLIKTRGQQVTLSCSPISGHRSVSWYQQTPGQGLQFLFEYFSETQRNKGNFPGRFSGRQFSNSRSEMNVSTLELGDSALYLCASTPGQTNSPLHFGNGTRLTVT.

The V and J genes are TRBV27 and TRBJ2-2; D not resolved. The ends were cut back, 2 bases at V and 0 bases at J, with 13 bases in the middle. CDR3 length equals 17 residues. Per the germline V gene, CDR1 is MNHEY and CDR2 is SMNVEV (reference sequence). The chain's CDR3 is CASSLRSAGSNTGELFF. The CDR3 bases are TGTGCCAGCAGTTTAAGGTCAGCAGGATCGAACACCGGGGAGCTGTTTTTT.

The rearrangement uses TRBV10-1 and TRBJ1-2; TRBD1 might be the D (6 bases). This CDR3 is 15 amino acids long. CDR1 and CDR2 from the germline V gene are WNHNN and SYGVQD (reference sequence). The V and J ends lost 9 bases and 5 bases respectively, with 22 bases between them. CDR3 DNA sequence: TGCGCCAGGTCGGAAACCAGGGGAAAGGGATATGGCTACACCTTC. Translation gives CARSETRGKGYGYTF.

The V gene is TRBV29-1, the J gene TRBJ1-2, with D hard to call. CDR3 length: 12 residues. V lost 8 bases and J lost 8, with 18 bases in between. CDR1 and CDR2 (germline): SQVTM, ANQGSEA. CDR3 sequence: CSTTSSRGGYTF. CDR3 DNA sequence: TGCAGCACAACCTCCTCCAGAGGGGGCTACACCTTC.

CDR3 region: CAIRCVQSRANVLTF. In nucleotides, the CDR3 is TGTGCCATCCGTTGCGTACAAAGTCGGGCCAACGTCCTGACTTTC. The gene calls are TRBV5-7 and TRBJ2-6; D gene unclear. TRBV5-7 is marked as an open reading frame, function uncertain. Trimming took 9 bases from V and 5 from J, leaving 18 bases between them. This CDR3 comprises 15 residues.

The rearrangement uses TRBV10-2 and TRBJ1-2; TRBD1 agrees at 7 bases. Unmatched junction bases numbered 5, after V lost 0 bases and J lost 4 bases. Germline V gives CDR1 WSHSY, CDR2 SAAADI. CDR3 length equals 15 residues. CDR3 region: CASSESGGKGYGYTF. DNA for the CDR3: TGCGCCAGCAGTGAGTCAGGGGGCAAAGGCTATGGCTACACCTTC.

The chain joins TRBV5-4 to TRBJ2-7, with 7 bases lining up with TRBD1. The V gene's germline CDR1 is SGHNT and CDR2 YYREEE (reference sequence). The CDR3 sequence is 14 residues long. The junction had 10 bases not matched to a gene; V was cut back by 7 bases and J by 3 bases. The CDR3 DNA sequence: TGTGCCAGCGGCGTGGACAGGACCCTCTACGAGCAGTACTTC. Translated: CASGVDRTLYEQYF.

The sample holds a few counts of this clone. The chain is built from TRBV5-1 and TRBJ2-1, with TRBD2 matching over 9 bases. In germline, CDR1 is SGHRS, CDR2 YFSETQ. Unmatched junction bases numbered 5, after V lost 2 bases and J lost 5 bases. This CDR3 spans 15 amino acids. CDR3: CASSLRGGADNEQFF. The CDR3 DNA reads as TGCGCCAGCAGCTTACGCGGGGGGGCTGACAATGAGCAGTTCTTC.

The V call is TRBV5-1, the J call TRBJ1-6; TRBD1 aligns across 9 bases. J gave up 8 bases and V 6 bases, and 6 bases lay outside the gene matches. The germline V gene has CDR1 SGHRS and CDR2 YFSETQ. This CDR3 contains 14 residues. CDR3: CASTEGQGDSPLHF. CDR3 bases: TGCGCCAGCACCGAGGGACAGGGAGATTCACCCCTCCACTTT.

In its sample, this clone was seen a few times. The V call is TRBV5-4, the J call TRBJ2-7; 10 bases agree with TRBD1. With 6 bases clipped from V and 6 bases from J, the junction kept 12 bases outside the gene matches. The CDR3 sequence is 15 residues long. Germline V CDR1 and CDR2: SGHNT, YYREEE (reference sequence). CDR3 residues: CASNRMGQGHGEQYF. CDR3 nucleotide sequence: TGTGCCAGCAACAGAATGGGACAGGGGCACGGCGAGCAGTACTTC.

The chain has TRBV19 and TRBJ1-2, with 8 positions matching TRBD1. The V and J ends lost 1 base and 8 bases, in that order; junction bases with no gene match: 6. Germline CDR1 LNHDA, CDR2 SQIVND (reference sequence). The CDR3 covers 14 residues. The CDR3 nucleotides read TGTGCCAGTAGTATAGCTCTCAGGGGGCGAGGCTACACCTTC. It is translated as CASSIALRGRGYTF.

The rearrangement joins TRBV5-6 to TRBJ1-5, with 7 bases fitting TRBD1. The germline V gene has CDR1 SGHDT and CDR2 YYEEEE. This CDR3 comprises 16 residues. V lost 0 bases to trimming and J lost 2 bases; unmatched junction nucleotides: 5. DNA of the CDR3: TGTGCCAGCAGCTTGGGGCCAGGGGGGCGCAATCAGCCCCAGCATTTT. Its protein is CASSLGPGGRNQPQHF.

J is TRBJ2-2 and V is TRBV5-1, with 7 bases lining up with TRBD1. The CDR3 spans 14 residues. Germline V lookup: CDR1 SGHRS, CDR2 YFSETQ. After removal of 0 bases from V and 5 bases from J, the junction contained 1 base not matched to a gene. CDR3 amino acids: CASSLDRGTGELFF. The DNA of the CDR3 is TGCGCCAGCAGCTTGGACAGGGGAACCGGGGAGCTGTTTTTT.

By share of the sample, this clone is medium-sized (0.01 to 0.1%). The rearrangement joins TRBV5-1 to TRBJ1-2; 11 bases fit TRBD1. In germline, CDR1 is SGHRS, CDR2 YFSETQ. V dropped 5 bases and J dropped 4; count of bases not matched to a gene: 7. This CDR3 is built from 15 residues. The CDR3 is CASREGQGGAYGYTF. The CDR3 region has the DNA TGCGCCAGCAGGGAGGGACAGGGGGGCGCCTATGGCTACACCTTC.

The V and J genes are TRBV4-1 and TRBJ2-1; 12 positions agree with TRBD2. Germline CDR1 MGHRA, CDR2 YSYEKL. After removal of 4 bases from V and 3 bases from J, the junction contained 7 bases not matched to a gene. The CDR3 loop spans 17 amino acids. The CDR3 DNA reads as TGCGCCAGCAGCCTAGGACTAGCGGGGAAACTCTACAATGAGCAGTTCTTC. This gives the protein CASSLGLAGKLYNEQFF.

V is TRBV6-5 and J is TRBJ2-2; no clear D gene. The CDR3 runs 13 residues. The V end lost 6 bases, the J end lost 3 bases, and 8 bases lay between the germline ends. Germline V gene data show CDR1 as MNHEY and CDR2 as SVGAGI. CDR3 DNA sequence: TGTGCCAGCAGGAGACATCACACCGGGGAGCTGTTTTTT. Its protein product is CASRRHHTGELFF.

CDR3 bases: TGTGCCAGCAGTGAAAGTCCCTTCAGGGTGGATGGAAACACCATATATTTT. It yields the protein CASSESPFRVDGNTIYF. This sequence joins TRBV6-1 and TRBJ1-3; possibly TRBD1 for D (5 bases). The length of the CDR3 is 17 residues. Germline V CDR1 and CDR2: MNHNS, SASEGT. Deletions cut 2 bases from V and 3 bases from J, with 17 bases between.

The chain combines TRBV6-1 with TRBJ1-6, with D maybe TRBD1 (6 bases). Trimming shortened V by 3 bases and J by 9 bases, and 12 bases separated the two germline ends. Germline CDR1 and CDR2: MNHNS and SASEGT. The CDR3 is 14 amino acids. In nucleotides, the CDR3 is TGTGCCAGCAGTGAGCATACAGGGCTTTCACCCCTCCACTTT. As protein: CASSEHTGLSPLHF.